The clone carrying this TCR beta chain was detected ten times or more. Its specificity is not known. The authors amplified TCR beta CDR3 regions, and they did so from RNA transcripts for repertoire sequencing. The library came from an HTBI-primed first-round RT-PCR and a second-round multiplex PCR. Via MiXCR, TCRdb re-called the multiplex PCR reads, giving one row per CDR3 protein. This sample has a few hundred thousand distinct CDR3 sequences, with over 20% found just once. The data derive from a study of Graves' ophthalmopathy and Graves' hyperthyroidism. Trimming shortened V by 0 bases and J by 9 bases, and 12 bases separated the two germline ends. The V gene's germline CDR1 is GTSNPN and CDR2 SVGIG (reference sequence). The CDR3 length is 13 residues. The authors enrolled newly diagnosed hyperthyroidism patients aged 18 to 65 with under 2 months' duration. Study-wide findings and caveats: A roughly 81% specificity and 87.88% sensitivity were achieved by a 13-signature model that separated ophthalmopathy from stable hyperthyroidism.

The J gene is TRBJ1-3, the V gene TRBV30, with D tentatively TRBD1 (6 bases). The clonotype was recovered from a young woman with stable Graves' hyperthyroidism. The sample taken for sequencing was peripheral blood. The CDR3 spells CAWSVRGAGTIYF. The CDR3 nucleotides are TGTGCCTGGAGTGTACGGGGGGCCGGCACCATATATTTT.